This entry lists 12 T cell receptor beta chains sequenced from one sample in a study of cytomegalovirus exposure and HLA in healthy donors. PCR amplification relied on 60 Vbeta primers (plus 13 Jbeta primers). Only in-frame clones appear in the TCRdb table, and some are missing; sequencing was by immunoSEQ multiplex PCR. The data contain about 180,000 clones, 79% of them seen just once; the ten biggest clones take up approximately 0.7%. The sample taken for sequencing was PBMCs. Receptors were obtained from a woman between 35 and 50 years old in good health and CMV-seronegative.

This clone has more than one count but fewer than ten. The chain uses TRBV6-5 and TRBJ1-1, with TRBD1 identical over 7 bases. Germline CDR1 and CDR2: MNHEY and SVGAGI. V shed 4 bases and J 7 bases; nucleotides not matched to a gene: 12. The CDR3 contains 15 residues. The CDR3 DNA reads as TGTGCCAGCAGTTCCTCATTGTGGAGGACAGGTGAAGCTTTCTTT. Protein product: CASSSSLWRTGEAFF.

This chain uses TRBV19 with TRBJ1-1; 9 bases agree with TRBD1. Trimming took 8 bases from V and 4 from J; bases not matched to a gene: 5. Germline lookup yields CDR1 LNHDA and CDR2 SQIVND (reference sequence). The CDR3 loop spans 13 amino acids. The CDR3, as DNA: TGTGCCAGTGACAGGGGGAGGGGCACTGAAGCTTTCTTT. Its protein product is CASDRGRGTEAFF.

The chain uses TRBV28 and TRBJ1-5, with a tentative D call TRBD1 (5 bases). CDR1 and CDR2 from the germline V gene are MDHEN and SYDVKM. With 2 bases removed from V and 1 base from J, the gap between germline ends came to 9 bases. This CDR3 has 15 residues. The CDR3 DNA reads TGTGCCAGCAGTTTAGGGGCGGAGAGCAATCAGCCCCAGCATTTT. Its translation: CASSLGAESNQPQHF.

V gene TRBV18 combines with J gene TRBJ2-1; possible D gene TRBD2, 5 bases. The CDR3 totals 16 residues. From germline, CDR1 is KGHSH and CDR2 LQKENI. The V and J ends lost 6 bases and 0 bases respectively, with 15 bases between them. The chain's CDR3 is CASSPLAGLSYNEQFF. CDR3 sequence (DNA): TGTGCCAGCTCCCCTTTGGCGGGCCTCTCCTACAATGAGCAGTTCTTC.

Only a few counts were recorded for this clone. The chain combines TRBV4-1 with TRBJ2-7, with D possibly being TRBD2 (6 bases). Germline CDR1 MGHRA, CDR2 YSYEKL. Trimming removed 1 base at V and 5 bases at J, with 18 bases between. The CDR3 extends over 16 amino acids. CDR3 loop: CASSQGEGLPLNEQYF. As DNA, the CDR3 is TGCGCCAGCAGCCAAGGAGAGGGACTGCCTCTCAACGAGCAGTACTTC.

The V and J genes are TRBV28 and TRBJ2-5; D is ambiguous. TRBJ2-7 explains the end of the DNA better; the J call may be wrong. Germline loops: CDR1 MDHEN, CDR2 SYDVKM. This CDR3 has 12 residues. The CDR3 DNA reads as TGTGCCAGCAGTTTATCTGCCTACGAGCAGTACTTC. Translated, it gives CASSLSAYEQYF.

The rearrangement uses TRBV5-6 and TRBJ2-5, with 12 bases aligning to TRBD1. In germline, CDR1 is SGHDT, CDR2 YYEEEE. The CDR3 covers 17 residues. J was trimmed by 3 bases and V by 4 bases; bases with no gene match: 10. CDR3: CASSTDSGTGGEETQYF. CDR3 nucleotide sequence: TGTGCCAGCAGCACCGACTCCGGGACAGGGGGCGAAGAGACCCAGTACTTC.

The CDR3 DNA reads as TGTGCCTGGAGGAGAGCCACCTCCTACGAGCAGTACTTC. Its translation is CAWRRATSYEQYF. The rearrangement links TRBV30 to TRBJ2-7; D unclear. With 3 bases removed from V and 0 bases from J, the gap between germline ends came to 9 bases. Germline CDR1 reads GTSNPN; CDR2 reads SVGIG (reference sequence). The CDR3 spans 13 residues. The full variable domain, rest sourced from reference TRBV30 and TRBJ2-7, is SQTIHQWPATLVQPVGSPLSLECTVEGTSNPNLYWYRQAAGRGLQLLFYSVGIGQISSEVPQNLSASRPQDRQFILSSKKLLLSDSGFYLCAWRRATSYEQYFGPGTRLTVT.

The V call is TRBV6-5, the J call TRBJ1-1, with TRBD1 matching 8 bases. V trimming: 5 bases; J trimming: 4 bases; junction bases outside the gene matches: 9. Germline V gives CDR1 MNHEY, CDR2 SVGAGI. The CDR3 spans 15 residues. This CDR3 reads CASSQPDRVGTEAFF. CDR3 sequence (DNA): TGTGCCAGCAGTCAACCGGACAGGGTAGGCACTGAAGCTTTCTTT.

The chain recombines TRBV9 with TRBJ2-1, with 10 bases that match TRBD2. Germline assignment: CDR1 SGDLS and CDR2 YYNGEE. The length of the CDR3 is 15 residues. V lost 1 base to trimming and J lost 6 bases; unmatched junction nucleotides: 4. CDR3 sequence: CASSVLAGDGNEQFF. The CDR3 DNA sequence: TGTGCCAGCAGCGTACTAGCGGGAGACGGCAATGAGCAGTTCTTC. Full variable domain (outside the CDR3, taken from reference TRBV9 and TRBJ2-1): DSGVTQTPKHLITATGQRVTLRCSPRSGDLSVYWYQQSLDQGLQFLIQYYNGEERAKGNILERFSAQQFPDLHSELNLSSLELGDSALYFCASSVLAGDGNEQFFGPGTRLTVL.

This chain links TRBV5-8 with TRBJ1-4; the D gene is possibly TRBD1 (5 bases). V was pared by 4 bases and J by 1 base, with 11 bases between. The CDR3 has 15 residues. CDR1 is SGHTS and CDR2 is YDEGEE in the germline V gene. CDR3 DNA: TGTGCCAGCAGCCCGGAGGGGTTAACTAATGAAAAACTGTTTTTT. It specifies CASSPEGLTNEKLFF.

A remark on this clone: Germline and junction disagree at one end, which may indicate a read error. CDR3 nucleotide sequence: TGTGCTAGCAGCACAACTGGGACTCCCCCCTCATTCACCGGGGAGCTGTTTTTT. It specifies CASSTTGTPPSFTGELFF. The V and J genes are TRBV7-7 and TRBJ2-2, with a tentative D call TRBD2 (6 bases). This CDR3 region has 18 residues. CDR1 is SSHAT, CDR2 FNYEAQ, per germline (reference sequence).